Following are 13 T cell receptor beta chains from one sample sequenced in a study of T cell repertoires in cytomegalovirus infection. TCRdb reprocessed the reads with MiXCR, giving one entry per CDR3 protein. Here the sample spans 100,000 or so distinct CDR3 sequences, less than 25% being singletons. Material for sequencing was CD8+ T cells from PBMCs. These receptors all come from a human donor in good health (CMV status not recorded). Some clones in this sample may be carry-over from other donors' samples.

This clonotype was recorded a few times. The chain links TRBV12-3 or TRBV12-4 to TRBJ2-1, with TRBD2 matching over 11 bases. V shed 5 bases, J shed 0 bases, and the junction held 6 bases outside the gene matches. This CDR3 is 17 amino acids long. CDR3 DNA: TGTGCCAGCAGTACCATAGCGGGGGGGAGCTCCTACAATGAGCAGTTCTTC. Translating it yields CASSTIAGGSSYNEQFF.

In its sample, this clonotype was seen many times. J is TRBJ1-1 and V is TRBV12-3 or TRBV12-4; D gene ambiguous. CDR3 size: 14 residues. The V end was cut by 6 bases, the J end by 3 bases, with 14 bases between. CDR3 sequence (DNA): TGTGCCAGCAGCTTAAACGCTGGGGACACTGAAGCTTTCTTT. It encodes CASSLNAGDTEAFF.

The chain joins TRBV6-6 to TRBJ2-3; D gene uncertain. The CDR3 sequence is 13 residues long. Germline V gives CDR1 MNHNY, CDR2 SVGAGI (reference sequence). The V and J ends lost 2 bases and 4 bases respectively, with 7 bases between them. Here the CDR3 DNA reads TGTGCCAGCAGTTACGACCAGGCAGATACGCAGTATTTT. Its protein product is CASSYDQADTQYF.

This clonotype was detected a few times. The genes are TRBV20-1 and TRBJ2-7, with D maybe TRBD2 (5 bases). This CDR3 is built from 13 residues. V shed 3 bases and J shed 2 bases, with 11 bases lying between them. CDR1 and CDR2 from the germline V gene are DFQATT and SNEGSKA (reference sequence). The CDR3: CSASFRDAYEQYF. CDR3 nucleotides: TGCAGTGCTAGCTTCCGGGATGCCTACGAGCAGTACTTC.

The chain joins TRBV6-5 to TRBJ2-2, with TRBD2 matching 8 bases. Germline V gene sequence: CDR1 MNHEY, CDR2 SVGAGI. The CDR3 length is 17 residues. Trimming at V came to 6 bases and at J to 0 bases, leaving 9 bases not matched to a gene. The CDR3 DNA reads TGTGCCAGCAGCCCCCCCACTAGCGGAGCGAACACCGGGGAGCTGTTTTTT. Protein: CASSPPTSGANTGELFF.

This clonotype appeared many times. The genes are TRBV7-9 and TRBJ1-1, with unresolved D. Germline CDR1 is SEHNR and CDR2 is FQNEAQ (reference sequence). The CDR3 loop spans 15 amino acids. The germline V and J ends were trimmed by 3 bases and 1 base, with 12 bases remaining between them. As DNA, the CDR3 is TGTGCCAGCAGCTTCGGCTCAGGCGAGAACACTGAAGCTTTCTTT. Encoded protein: CASSFGSGENTEAFF.

The chain has TRBV15 and TRBJ1-4; tentatively, D is TRBD1 (5 bases). Germline V gene sequence: CDR1 LNHNV, CDR2 YYDKDF (reference sequence). V lost 2 bases and J 7 bases, leaving 17 bases between the germline ends. The CDR3 covers 16 residues. In DNA form, the CDR3 reads TGTGCCACCAGCAGATCCACAGGACCAAGGGGTGAAAAACTGTTTTTT. As protein: CATSRSTGPRGEKLFF.

In this sample, this clonotype turned up many times. This chain joins TRBV20-1 and TRBJ2-1; TRBD2 matches 7 bases. The J segment lost 0 bases and the V segment lost 0 bases, leaving 8 bases of the junction unmatched. The V gene's germline CDR1 is DFQATT and CDR2 SNEGSKA (reference sequence). CDR3 size: 17 residues. The chain's CDR3 is CSARDFILASSYNEQFF. The CDR3 coding sequence is TGCAGTGCTAGAGACTTTATACTAGCGAGCTCCTACAATGAGCAGTTCTTC.

This clonotype was counted at least ten times. This chain connects TRBV7-2 to TRBJ2-7; 14 bases line up with TRBD2. The CDR3 covers 16 residues. J was trimmed by 7 bases and V by 1 base; bases with no gene match: 6. Per the germline V gene, CDR1 is SGHTA and CDR2 is FQGNSA. In DNA form, the CDR3 reads TGTGCCAGCAGCTTAGGCGGGACTAGCGGGAGCTTAGAGCAGTACTTC. Its protein is CASSLGGTSGSLEQYF.

This clonotype has more than one count but fewer than ten. The rearrangement joins TRBV11-2 to TRBJ1-1; D not certain. V was clipped by 1 base and J by 6 bases, with 12 bases between them. This CDR3 has 14 amino acids. Germline loops: CDR1 SGHAT, CDR2 FQNNGV. The CDR3: CASSLGRWAPEAFF. The CDR3 DNA reads as TGTGCCAGCAGCTTAGGAAGGTGGGCACCTGAAGCTTTCTTT.

This clonotype occurred a few times. The rearrangement joins TRBV12-3 or TRBV12-4 to TRBJ2-2; 8 bases align to TRBD2. The CDR3 is made up of 15 amino acids. After removal of 7 bases from V and 9 bases from J, the junction contained 13 bases not matched to a gene. In DNA, the CDR3 is TGTGCCAGCACCAGCGCACTAGCGGTGGACCGGGAGCTGTTTTTT. Its translation: CASTSALAVDRELFF.

This sequence joins TRBV7-9 and TRBJ2-7; D gene ambiguous. The germline V gene has CDR1 SEHNR and CDR2 FQNEAQ (reference sequence). This CDR3 is built from 17 residues. V gave up 3 bases and J gave up 0 bases, with 18 bases separating them. The CDR3, as DNA: TGTGCCAGCAGCTTGGCTCCTAGGGATCTCCGCTCCTACGAGCAGTACTTC. Its protein is CASSLAPRDLRSYEQYF.

The chain couples TRBV12-3 or TRBV12-4 to TRBJ2-3; D unclear. The V and J ends lost 8 bases and 6 bases respectively, with 12 bases between them. The CDR3 spans 12 residues. DNA of the CDR3: TGTGCCAGCTGCTTAGGGTTCGATACGCAGTATTTT. It is translated as CASCLGFDTQYF.